This TCR beta chain emerged from a study of OX40 agonist ivuxolimab in advanced cancers. Study-wide background: All patients had ivuxolimab intravenously every 2 weeks at 0.01 to 10 mg/kg. Study observations and caveats: At 0.1 to 3.0 mg/kg and by week 6, CD4+ and CD8+ T cells in the blood had expanded clonally. Patients with a partial response at 0.1-3.0 mg/kg had among the lowest clonal expansion. The investigators did not determine what antigen specificity the expanded peripheral T cells had.

Measured with immunoSEQ multiplex PCR; TCRdb has only the in-frame clones, and not every one. Of about 100,000 clones listed, 90% are singletons. The CDR3 runs to 15 residues. Germline CDR1 and CDR2: KGHSH and LQKENI. With V trimmed by 0 bases and J by 5 bases, 3 bases remained unmatched. Of note for this clone: Its antigen remains unidentified.

This receptor was identified in an adult with an advanced solid tumor such as melanoma, head and neck, liver or kidney cancer. This chain connects TRBV18 to TRBJ2-7; TRBD1 matches 11 bases. The sample was CD4+ or CD8+ T cells sorted from blood, taken in a trial of the OX40 agonist ivuxolimab. Here the CDR3 DNA reads TGTGCCAGCTCACCACCGGGACAGGGGGGACACGAGCAGTACTTC. It is translated as CASSPPGQGGHEQYF. Full variable domain (remainder filled in from reference TRBV18 and TRBJ2-7): NAGVMQNPRHLVRRRGQEARLRCSPMKGHSHVYWYRQLPEEGLKFMVYLQKENIIDESGMPKERFSAEFPKEGPSILRIQQVVRGDSAAYFCASSPPGQGGHEQYFGPGTRLTVT.